This passage covers 5 T cell receptor beta chains from one sample sequenced in a study of human T cells and chemical hapten exposure. TCRdb analysed the RACE reads with MiXCR anew, one entry per CDR3 protein. The sample has 90,000 to 110,000 distinct CDR3 sequences; roughly a tenth are singletons. Noted time point: patch test 2, 6 weeks after DPC sensitization. Treatment reported: therapeutic diphenylcyclopropenone sensitization with weekly scalp DPC. The sequencing here drew on whole blood, taken in connection with sensitization to the hapten diphenylcyclopropenone (DPC). The receptors shown here come from a woman between 35 and 50 years old with alopecia areata. Some clones in this sample may be carry-over from other donors' samples.

This clonotype was counted ten times or more. The CDR3 is CASRDTGELFF. CDR3 nucleotide sequence: TGTGCCAGCCGAGACACCGGGGAGCTGTTTTTT. This rearrangement joins TRBV3-1 to TRBJ2-2; D unresolved. CDR3 size: 11 residues. With 8 bases removed from V and 3 bases from J, the gap between germline ends came to 4 bases. Germline V gene data show CDR1 as LGHDT and CDR2 as YNNKEL (reference sequence).

This clonotype was counted many times. The rearrangement uses TRBV30 and TRBJ2-7; D gene ambiguous. Trimming removed 5 bases at V and 0 bases at J, with 11 bases between. This CDR3 contains 13 residues. In germline, CDR1 is GTSNPN, CDR2 SVGIG (reference sequence). The CDR3 here is CAWGTLNSYEQYF. The CDR3 DNA reads TGTGCCTGGGGAACACTTAACTCCTACGAGCAGTACTTC.

This chain joins TRBV28 and TRBJ2-3; the match to TRBD2 covers 7 bases. Germline CDR1 MDHEN, CDR2 SYDVKM. The CDR3 is made up of 14 amino acids. V shed 2 bases, J shed 2 bases, and the junction held 1 base outside the gene matches. DNA of the CDR3: TGTGCCAGCAGTTTACGGGGGGACACAGATACGCAGTATTTT. Translation: CASSLRGDTDTQYF.

The chain employs TRBV10-3 and TRBJ1-2, with TRBD1 identical over 8 bases. The length of the CDR3 is 15 residues. Germline trimming cut 5 bases from V and 12 bases from J; bases unmatched to any gene: 17. Germline-derived CDR1 and CDR2 are ENHRY and SYGVKD. Written as DNA, the CDR3 is TGTGCCATCAGTCAATACGGACAGGGCAATTGGCTGAACACCTTC. It yields the protein CAISQYGQGNWLNTF.

The chain couples TRBV4-2 to TRBJ1-3, with no clear D. Between the trimmed V and J ends, which lost 5 bases and 6 bases, there was a span of 23 bases. The germline V gene encodes CDR1 LGHNA and CDR2 YNFKEQ. This CDR3 contains 17 residues. The CDR3 sequence is CASSDTFETGRENTIYF. In nucleotides, the CDR3 is TGTGCCAGCAGCGACACGTTCGAGACCGGGCGTGAAAACACCATATATTTT.